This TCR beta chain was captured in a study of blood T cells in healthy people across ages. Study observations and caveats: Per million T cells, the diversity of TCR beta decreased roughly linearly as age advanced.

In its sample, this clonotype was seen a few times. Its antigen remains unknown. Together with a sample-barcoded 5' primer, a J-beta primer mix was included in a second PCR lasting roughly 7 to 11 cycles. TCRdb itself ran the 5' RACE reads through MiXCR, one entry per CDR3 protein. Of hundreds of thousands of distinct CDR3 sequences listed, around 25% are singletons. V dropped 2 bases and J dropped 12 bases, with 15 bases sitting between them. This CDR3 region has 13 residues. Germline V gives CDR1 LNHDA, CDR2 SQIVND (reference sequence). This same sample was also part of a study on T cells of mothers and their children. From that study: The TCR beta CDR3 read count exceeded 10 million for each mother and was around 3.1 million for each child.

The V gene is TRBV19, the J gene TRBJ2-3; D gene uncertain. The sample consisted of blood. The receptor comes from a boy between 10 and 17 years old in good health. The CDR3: CASSISAAARQYF. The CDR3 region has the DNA TGTGCCAGTAGTATATCGGCGGCCGCGCGCCAGTATTTT.